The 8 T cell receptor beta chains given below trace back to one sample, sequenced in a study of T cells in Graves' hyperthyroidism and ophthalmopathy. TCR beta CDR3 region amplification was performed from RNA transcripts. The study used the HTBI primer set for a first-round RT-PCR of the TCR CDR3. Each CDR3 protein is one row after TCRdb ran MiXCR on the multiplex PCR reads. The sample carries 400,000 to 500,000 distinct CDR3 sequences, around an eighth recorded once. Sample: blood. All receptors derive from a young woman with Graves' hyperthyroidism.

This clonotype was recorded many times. The CDR3 DNA follows: TGCGCCAGCAGCTTGGGCCCGGGACAGGACACAGATACGCAGTATTTT. Translating gives CASSLGPGQDTDTQYF. The V gene is TRBV5-1, the J gene TRBJ2-3, with 8 bases fitting TRBD1. Looked up from germline, CDR1 is SGHRS and CDR2 is YFSETQ. The CDR3 runs to 16 residues. Losses at the gene ends were 0 bases for V and 2 bases for J; bases not matched to a gene: 5.

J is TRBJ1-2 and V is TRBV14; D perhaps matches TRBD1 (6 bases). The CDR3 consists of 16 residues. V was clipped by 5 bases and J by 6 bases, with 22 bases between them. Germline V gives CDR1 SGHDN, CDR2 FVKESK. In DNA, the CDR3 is TGTGCCAGCAGCGAATCCGGGACACGGACTGGCGATGGCTACACCTTC. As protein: CASSESGTRTGDGYTF.

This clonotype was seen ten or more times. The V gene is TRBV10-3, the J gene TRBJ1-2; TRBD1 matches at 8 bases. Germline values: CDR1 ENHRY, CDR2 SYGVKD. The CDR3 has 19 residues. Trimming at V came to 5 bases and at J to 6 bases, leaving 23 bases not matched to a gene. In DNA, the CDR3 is TGTGCCATCAGTAGACCCTCATCACCTCAGGGGGCTAGCGTGGATGGCTACACCTTC. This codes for CAISRPSSPQGASVDGYTF.

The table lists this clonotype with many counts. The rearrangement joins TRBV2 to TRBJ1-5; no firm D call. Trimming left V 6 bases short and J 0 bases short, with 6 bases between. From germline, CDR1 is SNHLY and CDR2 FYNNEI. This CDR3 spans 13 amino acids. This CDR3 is CASRVYSNQPQHF. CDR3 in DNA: TGTGCCAGCAGGGTTTATAGCAATCAGCCCCAGCATTTT.

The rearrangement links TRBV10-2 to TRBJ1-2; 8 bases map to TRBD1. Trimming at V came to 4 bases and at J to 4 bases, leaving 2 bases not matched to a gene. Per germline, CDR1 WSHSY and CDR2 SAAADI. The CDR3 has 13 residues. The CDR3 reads CASSGQGAYGYTF. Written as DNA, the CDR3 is TGCGCCAGCAGTGGCCAGGGGGCCTATGGCTACACCTTC.

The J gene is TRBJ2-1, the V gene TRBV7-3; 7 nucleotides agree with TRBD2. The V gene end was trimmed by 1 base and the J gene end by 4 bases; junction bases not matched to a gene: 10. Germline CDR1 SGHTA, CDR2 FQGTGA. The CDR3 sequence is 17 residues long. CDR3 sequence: CASSLRGASGLYNEQFF. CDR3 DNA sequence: TGTGCCAGCAGCTTAAGAGGCGCTAGCGGACTTTACAATGAGCAGTTCTTC.

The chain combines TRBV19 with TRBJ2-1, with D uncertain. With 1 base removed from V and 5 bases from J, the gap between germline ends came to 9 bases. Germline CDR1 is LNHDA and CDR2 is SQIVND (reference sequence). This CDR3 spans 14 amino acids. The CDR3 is CASSIALIDNEQFF. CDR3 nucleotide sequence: TGTGCCAGTAGTATAGCCTTGATAGACAATGAGCAGTTCTTC.

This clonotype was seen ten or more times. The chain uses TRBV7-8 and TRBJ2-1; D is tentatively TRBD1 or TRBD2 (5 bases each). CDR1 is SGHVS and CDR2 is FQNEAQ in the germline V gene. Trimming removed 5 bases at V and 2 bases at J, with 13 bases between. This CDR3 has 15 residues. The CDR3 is CASSNGTPTYNEQFF. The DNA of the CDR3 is TGTGCCAGCAGCAACGGGACCCCCACCTACAATGAGCAGTTCTTC.